This T cell receptor (beta chain) was identified in a study of cytomegalovirus exposure and HLA in healthy donors. Study-level results: In an earlier analysis, productive rearrangement rates for most beta V segments clustered near 87% or 30%. Researchers reported from a later analysis that most CMV-associated TCR beta chains appeared HLA-restricted.

V shed 2 bases, J shed 0 bases, and the junction held 5 bases outside the gene matches. Germline V gives CDR1 MNHEY, CDR2 SMNVEV (reference sequence). The length of the CDR3 is 18 residues. Primers included in the PCR were 60 Vbeta and 13 Jbeta primers. Profiled with immunoSEQ multiplex PCR; TCRdb holds only in-frame clones, not every one. The repertoire includes approximately 170,000 clones, roughly four fifths of them detected once, and 0.9% to 1.1% sits in the top ten. On this clone itself: Antigen specificity is unknown.

The chain couples TRBV27 to TRBJ2-6, with TRBD1 matching 9 bases. The material sequenced was PBMCs. The receptor was isolated from a woman aged 40 to 49 in good health and CMV-seronegative. CDR3 protein: CASSLRGTGNSGANVLTF. CDR3 bases: TGTGCCAGCAGTTTAAGGGGGACAGGGAACTCTGGGGCCAACGTCCTGACTTTC.